The following is a TCR beta chain sequence with its context. Its antigen is as yet unknown. This sample is drawn from a study of cytomegalovirus exposure and HLA in healthy donors. The overall study: Earlier findings included about 120 million unique TCR beta sequences obtained from 150 million to 200 million T cells.

In the PCR, 60 Vbeta and 13 Jbeta primers were used. Using immunoSEQ multiplex PCR, the repertoire was profiled, and TCRdb retains in-frame clones only, with some absent. The table lists fewer than 120,000 clones, around four fifths of them singletons. General observations from the study: The classifier reportedly diagnosed cytomegalovirus status with high sensitivity and specificity. TCR beta chains numbering more than 150 were designated cytomegalovirus-associated.

Material for sequencing was PBMCs. This receptor was identified in a man younger than 45 in good health and CMV-seropositive.

The CDR3 is CASISVNEQFF. CDR3 DNA sequence: TGTGCCAGCATTTCGGTCAATGAGCAGTTCTTC. The V and J genes are TRBV2 and TRBJ2-1; D remains ambiguous. V was pared by 7 bases and J by 6 bases, with 7 bases between. Germline V gene lookup returns CDR1 SNHLY and CDR2 FYNNEI. The CDR3 length is 11 residues.